The 27 T cell receptor beta chains below all came from one sample that was sequenced in a study of CD4 T cells in relation to SARS-CoV-2 and coronaviruses. The unexposed donors gave CD4+ T cells in about 2011-2019, prior to COVID-19. Produced via immunoSEQ multiplex PCR; TCRdb's table is partial and in-frame only. The sample records about 70,000 clones, 87% being singletons. Sequencing was carried out using memory CD4+ T cells from PBMCs. These receptors were collected from a human donor in good health.

V is TRBV30 and J is TRBJ2-2; TRBD1 aligns across 8 bases. J was trimmed by 6 bases and V by 0 bases; bases with no gene match: 0. This CDR3 has 13 residues. Germline V gene lookup returns CDR1 GTSNPN and CDR2 SVGIG (reference sequence). CDR3 nucleotide sequence: TGTGCCTGGAGTGTACAGGGGGCCGGGGAGCTGTTTTTT. The encoded protein is CAWSVQGAGELFF.

The chain combines TRBV5-1 with TRBJ1-4, with a weak D call TRBD1 (6 bases). This CDR3 region has 15 residues. The germline V gene encodes CDR1 SGHRS and CDR2 YFSETQ. The germline V and J ends were trimmed by 2 bases and 2 bases, with 10 bases remaining between them. In DNA, the CDR3 is TGCGCCAGCAGCTTACAGGGCGTGACTAATGAAAAACTGTTTTTT. Translated, it gives CASSLQGVTNEKLFF.

The V gene is TRBV5-5, the J gene TRBJ2-3; D possibly corresponds to TRBD1 (6 bases). CDR3 size: 16 residues. Germline values: CDR1 SGHKS, CDR2 YYEKEE (reference sequence). V was trimmed by 2 bases and J by 4 bases, leaving 17 bases between them. CDR3: CASSLYFMAGADTQYF. CDR3 in DNA: TGTGCCAGCAGCTTATATTTTATGGCAGGGGCAGATACGCAGTATTTT.

This clone came up once. The rearrangement uses TRBV12-2 and TRBJ2-2; TRBD2, the D gene given by the table, was not confirmed from the DNA. TRBV12-2 is described as a pseudogene. The length of the CDR3 is 15 residues. CDR3 nucleotide sequence: TGTGCAAGTCGCTTTCCCGGTTGCGAACTCGGGGAGCTGTTTTTT. Residues: CASRFPGCELGELFF.

The chain combines TRBV2 with TRBJ1-2; D is uncertain. CDR3 length: 13 amino acids. Trimming left V 8 bases short and J 4 bases short, with 14 bases between. Germline CDR1 reads SNHLY; CDR2 reads FYNNEI. DNA for the CDR3: TGTGCCAGCCTAGAACGTCCTATCTATGGCTACACCTTC. It yields the protein CASLERPIYGYTF. Full variable domain (remainder filled in from reference TRBV2 and TRBJ1-2): EPEVTQTPSHQVTQMGQEVILRCVPISNHLYFYWYRQILGQKVEFLVSFYNNEISEKSEIFDDQFSVERPDGSNFTLKIRSTKLEDSAMYFCASLERPIYGYTFGSGTRLTVV.

V gene TRBV2 combines with J gene TRBJ2-5; tentatively, D is TRBD1 (5 bases). CDR1 is SNHLY and CDR2 is FYNNEI in the germline V gene. CDR3 length equals 15 residues. Trimming cost V 4 bases and J 2 bases, with 14 bases left between them. The CDR3 here is CASSVTRAGQETQYF. The CDR3, as DNA: TGTGCCAGCAGTGTTACCCGGGCAGGGCAAGAGACCCAGTACTTC.

The gene calls are TRBV6-1 and TRBJ2-6; D is possibly TRBD2 (7 bases). Germline V lookup: CDR1 MNHNS, CDR2 SASEGT. CDR3 size: 17 residues. Trimming took 4 bases from V and 0 from J, leaving 13 bases between them. DNA for the CDR3: TGTGCCAGCAGTGGGGAGGGGGGCTTCTCTGGGGCCAACGTCCTGACTTTC. It specifies CASSGEGGFSGANVLTF.

This rearrangement joins TRBV19 to TRBJ2-1, with TRBD2 identical over 11 bases. Looked up from germline, CDR1 is LNHDA and CDR2 is SQIVND (reference sequence). V dropped 5 bases and J dropped 3; count of bases not matched to a gene: 3. CDR3 length: 15 residues. The CDR3 DNA sequence: TGTGCCAGTAGTCCCGGGACTAGCGGCTACAATGAGCAGTTCTTC. Protein product: CASSPGTSGYNEQFF. Using reference TRBV19 and TRBJ2-1 for the parts outside the CDR3, the full variable domain is DGGITQSPKYLFRKEGQNVTLSCEQNLNHDAMYWYRQDPGQGLRLIYYSQIVNDFQKGDIAEGYSVSREKKESFPLTVTSAQKNPTAFYLCASSPGTSGYNEQFFGPGTRLTVL.

A note on this clone: Other DNA sequences within the sample encode an identical CDR3. The chain uses TRBV2 and TRBJ2-2, with TRBD2 matching 7 bases. V gave up 8 bases and J gave up 7 bases; unmatched junction bases: 4. The CDR3 is 12 residues long. CDR1 and CDR2 (germline): SNHLY, FYNNEI. CDR3 nucleotide sequence: TGTGCCAGCCGAGGGGAGGGCGGGGAGCTGTTTTTT. The encoded protein is CASRGEGGELFF.

This clone is a singleton in its sample. This chain uses TRBV6-5 with TRBJ2-5; D possibly corresponds to TRBD1 (5 bases). Germline CDR1 is MNHEY and CDR2 is SVGAGI. This CDR3 region has 13 residues. Trimming cost V 6 bases and J 5 bases, with 13 bases left between them. In DNA form, the CDR3 reads TGTGCCAGCAGATACAGGTTCCAGGAGACCCAGTACTTC. Amino acid sequence: CASRYRFQETQYF.

This clone has just one count. The chain carries TRBV19 and TRBJ1-1, with TRBD1 as a possible D gene (6 bases). Germline V gene lookup returns CDR1 LNHDA and CDR2 SQIVND (reference sequence). Trimming pared 3 bases from V and 8 bases from J, leaving 13 bases between. The CDR3 length is 13 residues. CDR3 in DNA: TGTGCCAGTAGTATGTCGGGGGCCCAGGAAGCTTTCTTT. It yields the protein CASSMSGAQEAFF.

The chain recombines TRBV5-1 with TRBJ2-3; 7 bases agree with TRBD2. Trimming cost V 1 base and J 1 base; bases outside gene matches: 3. CDR1 is SGHRS and CDR2 is YFSETQ in the germline V gene. CDR3 length: 15 residues. The CDR3 spells CASSLFLAGTDTQYF. The CDR3 DNA reads as TGCGCCAGCAGCTTGTTCCTAGCGGGCACAGATACGCAGTATTTT.

The rearrangement uses TRBV25-1 and TRBJ1-2; 7 bases are a match to TRBD1. The germline V gene has CDR1 MGHDK and CDR2 SYGVNS. The trim removed 0 bases at V and 3 bases at J, leaving 1 base unmatched. The CDR3 is 14 residues long. The CDR3 DNA reads as TGTGCCAGCAGTGAATACGGGACAGACTATGGCTACACCTTC. This translates into CASSEYGTDYGYTF.

In DNA, the CDR3 is TGTGCCAGTAGTCTCCCGGGACTAGCGAACACAGATACGCAGTATTTT. Amino acid sequence: CASSLPGLANTDTQYF. The rearrangement links TRBV19 to TRBJ2-3; 10 bases fit TRBD2. The ends lost 5 bases at V and 2 bases at J; junction bases unmatched: 7. This CDR3 comprises 16 residues. Per germline, CDR1 LNHDA and CDR2 SQIVND (reference sequence).

This CDR3 is CASSPQQGVNSPLHF. In nucleotides, the CDR3 is TGTGCCAGCTCACCACAACAGGGGGTAAATTCACCCCTCCACTTT. The chain joins TRBV18 to TRBJ1-6, with 8 bases matching TRBD1. The CDR3 sequence is 15 residues long. V gave up 1 base and J gave up 7 bases; unmatched junction bases: 3. From germline, CDR1 is KGHSH and CDR2 LQKENI.

V gene TRBV5-5 combines with J gene TRBJ2-1, with unresolved D. Germline lookup yields CDR1 SGHKS and CDR2 YYEKEE (reference sequence). V shed 1 base and J shed 7 bases, with 24 bases lying between them. The CDR3 has 18 residues. The CDR3 DNA reads TGTGCCAGCAGCTTGCATTTGGGCAGCCCGTCAGTTACTAATGAGCAGTTCTTC. Protein sequence: CASSLHLGSPSVTNEQFF.

The chain joins TRBV11-3 to TRBJ2-5; 10 nucleotides line up with TRBD1. The CDR3 sequence is 15 residues long. The V gene's germline CDR1 is SGHNT and CDR2 YENEEA. V dropped 1 base and J dropped 4; count of bases not matched to a gene: 3. CDR3 sequence reads: CASSLGWTGGETQYF. The CDR3 DNA reads TGTGCCAGCAGCTTAGGCTGGACAGGGGGAGAGACCCAGTACTTC.

This chain links TRBV6-5 with TRBJ1-2; the D gene is possibly TRBD1 (5 bases). Trimming left V 8 bases short and J 7 bases short, with 20 bases between. Germline CDR1 MNHEY, CDR2 SVGAGI. There are 14 residues in the CDR3. The CDR3 coding sequence is TGTGCCAGCCGCGCATCGGCCTCGGGGGGTGGCTACACCTTC. Translating it yields CASRASASGGGYTF.

V is TRBV28 and J is TRBJ1-2; D is undetermined. Trimming left V 4 bases short and J 4 bases short, with 13 bases between. The CDR3 is 14 residues long. Germline V CDR1 and CDR2: MDHEN, SYDVKM. CDR3 in amino acids: CASSWPVGSYGYTF. CDR3 coding DNA: TGTGCCAGCAGTTGGCCCGTGGGTAGCTATGGCTACACCTTC.

As DNA, the CDR3 is TGTGCCAGCAGCCACCGGGGGAGCCGGGAGACCCAGTACTTC. It encodes CASSHRGSRETQYF. V and J are TRBV3-1 (or the pseudogene TRBV3-2) and TRBJ2-5, with D perhaps matching TRBD2 (6 bases). The CDR3 length is 14 residues. CDR1 and CDR2 (germline): LGHDT, YNNKEL (reference sequence). V lost 3 bases to trimming and J lost 5 bases, with 13 bases between them.

This chain joins TRBV19 and TRBJ1-4, with D maybe TRBD1 (5 bases). V shed 3 bases and J shed 5 bases, with 16 bases lying between them. This CDR3 is built from 16 residues. In germline, CDR1 is LNHDA, CDR2 SQIVND (reference sequence). In DNA form, the CDR3 reads TGTGCCAGTAGTATTTTAGGAGGGGAGGAGAATGAAAAACTGTTTTTT. It translates to CASSILGGEENEKLFF. Variable domain in full (rest from reference TRBV19 and TRBJ1-4): DGGITQSPKYLFRKEGQNVTLSCEQNLNHDAMYWYRQDPGQGLRLIYYSQIVNDFQKGDIAEGYSVSREKKESFPLTVTSAQKNPTAFYLCASSILGGEENEKLFFGSGTQLSVL.

V usage is TRBV4-1 and J usage is TRBJ2-1; TRBD2 matches 14 bases. V lost 4 bases to trimming and J lost 10 bases; unmatched junction nucleotides: 12. Looked up from germline, CDR1 is MGHRA and CDR2 is YSYEKL. The CDR3 is made up of 17 amino acids. The CDR3 DNA is TGCGCCAGCAGCCCCATCGGACTAGCGGGGGGATCGGGGGAGCAGTTCTTC. Translating gives CASSPIGLAGGSGEQFF.

The genes are TRBV6-5 and TRBJ2-5; TRBD2 agrees at 9 bases. The CDR3 loop spans 16 amino acids. Germline loops: CDR1 MNHEY, CDR2 SVGAGI. V shed 4 bases and J 2 bases; nucleotides not matched to a gene: 8. The CDR3 region has the DNA TGTGCCAGCAGTTCGGCGCTAGCGGGGATGCAAGAGACCCAGTACTTC. Protein: CASSSALAGMQETQYF.

CDR3 in amino acids: CASSFPASEAFF. CDR3 DNA sequence: TGTGCCAGCAGTTTTCCCGCCAGTGAAGCTTTCTTT. The chain recombines TRBV28 with TRBJ1-1; D remains ambiguous. The ends were cut back, 3 bases at V and 7 bases at J, with 9 bases in the middle. Germline V gene lookup returns CDR1 MDHEN and CDR2 SYDVKM. The CDR3 is made up of 12 amino acids.

The V gene is TRBV5-1, the J gene TRBJ2-5; 7 bases agree with TRBD1. In germline, CDR1 is SGHRS, CDR2 YFSETQ. J was trimmed by 4 bases and V by 5 bases; bases with no gene match: 5. CDR3 length equals 13 residues. The CDR3 coding sequence is TGCGCCAGCAGGACAGGGATCGGAGAGACCCAGTACTTC. Protein: CASRTGIGETQYF.

The chain joins TRBV19 to TRBJ2-6; a possible D gene is TRBD2 (7 bases). V shed 7 bases and J shed 0 bases, with 13 bases lying between them. The CDR3 has 16 amino acids. Germline CDR1 and CDR2: LNHDA and SQIVND (reference sequence). In DNA, the CDR3 is TGTGCCAGTATAGGGCGGGGGCCCTCTGGGGCCAACGTCCTGACTTTC. Its protein product is CASIGRGPSGANVLTF.

This clone was detected only a few times. The chain joins TRBV5-4 to TRBJ1-1; D is ambiguous. The CDR3 consists of 13 residues. V shed 4 bases and J shed 2 bases, with 9 bases lying between them. Germline assignment: CDR1 SGHNT and CDR2 YYREEE (reference sequence). CDR3 loop: CASSPSGNTEAFF. Here the CDR3 DNA reads TGTGCCAGCAGCCCCAGTGGAAACACTGAAGCTTTCTTT.